The rows below give T cell receptor beta chains drawn from one sample of a study of shared clonotypes between healthy human individuals. Profiling relied on immunoSEQ multiplex PCR, and the TCRdb table lists in-frame clones only, not all of them. The data show about 1,900,000 clones, 85% to 95% seen once. The sample comprised naive CD8+ T cells sorted from blood. These receptors were taken from a man aged 18-30 years in good health. Each CDR3 is given with its conserved first and last residue. A D gene is named only where the DNA matches it firmly. Size is omitted from some rows. Given values are once, few, many or a class for expanded clones.

NA,TRBV4-1,TRBJ1-2,few,CASSQVAGNPLYGYTF,TGCGCCAGCAGCCAAGTGGCAGGAAATCCTCTCTATGGCTACACCTTC
TRBD2,TRBV5-1,TRBJ2-7,NA,CASSLFQRGSDEQYF,TGCGCCAGCAGCTTGTTTCAGCGGGGGAGCGACGAGCAGTACTTC
TRBD1,TRBV6-5,TRBJ2-2,NA,CASTNGQGETGELFF,TGTGCCAGCACCAACGGGCAGGGGGAGACCGGGGAGCTGTTTTTT
TRBD1,TRBV25-1,TRBJ1-2,NA,CASRMTGGDYGYTF,TGTGCCAGCAGAATGACAGGGGGGGACTATGGCTACACCTTC
NA,TRBV6-1,TRBJ1-1,NA,CASRIVTEAFF,TGTGCCAGCAGGATTGTCACTGAAGCTTTCTTT
NA,TRBV29-1,TRBJ2-7,NA,CSVGGGYEQYF,TGCAGCGTCGGGGGCGGTTACGAGCAGTACTTC
NA,TRBV29-1,TRBJ2-7,NA,CSVRGGTTYEQYF,TGCAGCGTTAGGGGAGGAACAACCTACGAGCAGTACTTC
NA,TRBV9,TRBJ2-3,NA,CASSVDRGKDTDTQYF,TGTGCCAGCAGCGTAGATCGGGGCAAGGACACAGATACGCAGTATTTT
TRBD1,TRBV5-4,TRBJ1-1,NA,CASKTTGFVNTEAFF,TGTGCCAGCAAGACGACAGGGTTTGTGAACACTGAAGCTTTCTTT
NA,TRBV4-3,TRBJ2-7,NA,CASSQDADSSYEQYF,TGCGCCAGCAGCCAAGATGCTGACAGCTCCTACGAGCAGTACTTC
TRBD2,TRBV13,TRBJ2-5,NA,CASSSVLAGVQETQYF,TGTGCCAGCAGCTCGGTCCTAGCGGGAGTACAAGAGACCCAGTACTTC
TRBD2,TRBV28,TRBJ2-1,NA,CASSFVAGGRDEQFF,TGTGCCAGCAGTTTTGTGGCGGGGGGCCGAGATGAGCAGTTCTTC
TRBD1,TRBV6-5,TRBJ1-2,NA,CASSYASPGQGDGYTF,TGTGCCAGCAGTTACGCCTCCCCGGGACAGGGGGACGGCTACACCTTC
NA,TRBV5-6,TRBJ2-2,NA,CASSSSERELFF,TGTGCCAGCAGCTCTAGTGAGCGGGAGCTGTTTTTT
NA,TRBV9,TRBJ2-5,NA,CASSLWEEGTQYF,TGTGCCAGCAGCCTTTGGGAGGAGGGGACCCAGTACTTC
NA,TRBV10-3,TRBJ1-1,NA,CAIGTANTEAFF,TGTGCCATCGGGACGGCGAACACTGAAGCTTTCTTT
NA,TRBV4-3,TRBJ1-3,NA,CASSQVYGTGDTIYF,TGCGCCAGCAGCCAAGTATACGGGACCGGAGACACCATATATTTT
NA,TRBV4-1,TRBJ2-7,NA,CASSQESQASYEQYF,TGCGCCAGCAGCCAAGAAAGCCAAGCGTCCTACGAGCAGTACTTC
NA,TRBV19,TRBJ1-5,few,CASSPDGNQPQHF,TGTGCCTCGAGTCCGGACGGCAATCAGCCCCAGCATTTT
NA,TRBV28,TRBJ2-5,NA,CASSGYSGSQETQYF,TGTGCCAGCAGTGGGTACTCAGGGAGCCAAGAGACCCAGTACTTC
NA,TRBV7-2,TRBJ1-2,NA,CASSPGGVAYGYTF,TGTGCCAGCAGCCCCGGGGGGGTGGCCTATGGCTACACCTTC
TRBD1,TRBV27,TRBJ2-5,NA,CASSPTTGSQETQYF,TGTGCCAGCAGTCCAACGACAGGGAGCCAAGAGACCCAGTACTTC
NA,TRBV5-1,TRBJ2-3,NA,CASSPGLFSTDTQYF,TGCGCCAGCTCCCCGGGGCTTTTTAGCACAGATACGCAGTATTTT
NA,TRBV7-9,TRBJ2-7,NA,CASSYSEDYEQYF,TGTGCCAGCAGCTATAGTGAGGATTACGAGCAGTACTTC
TRBD1,TRBV13,TRBJ2-7,NA,CASSERQGLEQYF,TGTGCCAGCAGCGAACGACAGGGGCTGGAGCAGTACTTC
TRBD1,TRBV5-5,TRBJ2-7,NA,CASSPGTGSEQYF,TGTGCCAGCAGCCCTGGGACAGGGTCCGAGCAGTACTTC
NA,TRBV29-1,TRBJ1-1,NA,CSVGGQNTEAFF,TGCAGCGTTGGGGGGCAGAACACTGAAGCTTTCTTT
TRBD2,TRBV5-1,TRBJ2-3,once,CASRAGDPGLAGPGGDTQYF,TGCGCCAGCCGGGCCGGAGATCCGGGACTAGCGGGGCCGGGGGGAGATACGCAGTATTTT
TRBD1,TRBV7-6,TRBJ1-1,NA,CASSSTVQGDTEAFF,TGTGCCAGCAGCTCTACCGTTCAGGGGGACACTGAAGCTTTCTTT
NA,TRBV7-2,TRBJ1-4,NA,CASSLEGYSTNEKLFF,TGTGCCAGCAGCTTAGAGGGCTACTCAACTAATGAAAAACTGTTTTTT
NA,TRBV7-6,TRBJ2-5,NA,CASSFLGSQETQYF,TGTGCCAGCAGCTTCTTGGGCAGCCAAGAGACCCAGTACTTC
TRBD1,TRBV7-6,TRBJ1-2,NA,CASSLSPGQGTYGYTF,TGTGCCAGCAGCTTATCCCCGGGACAGGGCACCTATGGCTACACCTTC
NA,TRBV11-2,TRBJ2-2,NA,CASSLDYGELFF,TGTGCCAGCAGCTTAGATTACGGGGAGCTGTTTTTT
NA,TRBV9,TRBJ1-2,NA,CASSVGGPYGYTF,TGTGCCAGCAGCGTGGGGGGCCCCTATGGCTACACCTTC
NA,TRBV7-9,TRBJ2-7,NA,CASSLVLGSTYEQYF,TGTGCCAGCAGCTTAGTTTTAGGGTCTACCTACGAGCAGTACTTC
NA,TRBV29-1,TRBJ1-2,NA,CSVEEDGGRSANYGYTF,TGCAGCGTTGAAGAGGATGGGGGGAGATCAGCTAACTATGGCTACACCTTC
NA,TRBV11-2,TRBJ1-2,NA,CASSLDNWSYTF,TGTGCCAGCAGCTTAGACAACTGGAGCTACACCTTC
NA,TRBV30,TRBJ1-1,NA,CAWAHDLATNTEAFF,TGTGCCTGGGCCCACGATTTGGCGACGAACACTGAAGCTTTCTTT
NA,TRBV6-5,TRBJ1-1,NA,CASSYADSGEAFF,TGTGCCAGCAGTTACGCGGACAGCGGTGAAGCTTTCTTT
NA,TRBV5-1,TRBJ1-1,NA,CASSGGWATEPGAEAFF,TGCGCCAGCAGCGGAGGGTGGGCGACCGAACCTGGAGCTGAAGCTTTCTTT
NA,TRBV4-1,TRBJ2-7,NA,CASSQDPGVAYEQYF,TGCGCCAGCAGCCAAGATCCCGGGGTTGCCTACGAGCAGTACTTC
TRBD1,TRBV9,TRBJ2-1,NA,CASSPHGTAYNEQFF,TGTGCCAGCAGCCCTCACGGGACAGCTTACAATGAGCAGTTCTTC
TRBD2,TRBV5-3,TRBJ2-7,NA,CATSSGGISYEQYF,TGTGCCACCTCTAGCGGGGGGATCTCCTACGAGCAGTACTTC
NA,TRBV7-3,TRBJ2-2,NA,CASSLTPGGELFF,TGTGCCAGCAGCTTAACGCCTGGCGGGGAGCTGTTTTTT
NA,TRBV6-1,TRBJ2-5,NA,CASSGLQETQYF,TGTGCCAGCAGTGGCCTCCAAGAGACCCAGTACTTC
TRBD2,TRBV27,TRBJ2-1,NA,CASSSKLAGSYNEQFF,TGTGCCAGCAGTTCAAAACTAGCGGGCTCCTACAATGAGCAGTTCTTC
NA,TRBV5-6,TRBJ2-3,NA,CASRGTFDTQYF,TGTGCCAGCAGAGGGACATTCGATACGCAGTATTTT
NA,TRBV9,TRBJ2-7,NA,CASSEDGSYEQYF,TGTGCCAGCAGCGAGGACGGGTCCTACGAGCAGTACTTC